These 22 T cell receptor beta chains were sequenced from one sample in a study of blood T cell repertoires in COVID-19. Profiled with immunoSEQ multiplex PCR; TCRdb holds only in-frame clones, not every one. Of hundreds of thousands of clones listed, around 90% were seen once; the top ten hold about 1.6%. Sequenced: PBMCs or T cells enriched from blood (not recorded which). Receptors originate from a woman between 50 and 59 years old who had recovered from COVID-19.

The rearrangement joins TRBV11-2 to TRBJ2-5; D possibly corresponds to TRBD2 (5 bases). Germline V gene sequence: CDR1 SGHAT, CDR2 FQNNGV. V was trimmed by 1 base and J by 3 bases, leaving 9 bases between them. The CDR3 spans 14 residues. DNA for the CDR3: TGTGCCAGCAGCTTAGGATCCGGGGAAGAGACCCAGTACTTC. This gives the protein CASSLGSGEETQYF.

V and J are TRBV2 and TRBJ2-1, with TRBD2 matching over 7 bases. V lost 7 bases and J lost 3; bases outside the gene matches: 6. The CDR3 sequence is 14 residues long. CDR1 SNHLY and CDR2 FYNNEI come from the germline V gene. The CDR3 sequence is CASTRESNYNEQFF. CDR3 nucleotides: TGTGCCAGCACGCGGGAGAGCAACTACAATGAGCAGTTCTTC.

This rearrangement joins TRBV15 to TRBJ2-5; a possible D gene is TRBD1 (6 bases). Deletions cut 4 bases from V and 5 bases from J, with 14 bases between. In germline, CDR1 is LNHNV, CDR2 YYDKDF (reference sequence). This CDR3 contains 14 residues. CDR3 sequence reads: CATSTRSTGETQYF. CDR3 coding DNA: TGTGCCACCAGCACTCGGTCGACAGGCGAGACCCAGTACTTC.

The chain employs TRBV19 and TRBJ2-2, with D possibly being TRBD1 (6 bases). The V end was cut by 6 bases, the J end by 2 bases, with 16 bases between. CDR1 LNHDA and CDR2 SQIVND come from the germline V gene (reference sequence). The CDR3 runs 16 residues. The CDR3 DNA is TGTGCCAGTAGGGCGTGGGCAGGGGCTAACACCGGGGAGCTGTTTTTT. This encodes CASRAWAGANTGELFF.

As for this clone: Other DNA sequences in the same sample also yield this CDR3. This chain links TRBV5-4 with TRBJ1-2, with TRBD1 as a possible D gene (5 bases). Germline CDR1 reads SGHNT; CDR2 reads YYREEE (reference sequence). Trimming left V 2 bases short and J 8 bases short, with 10 bases between. The CDR3 spans 12 residues. The chain's CDR3 is CASSFDSYGYTF. CDR3 bases: TGTGCCAGCAGCTTCGACAGCTACGGCTACACCTTC.

The V call is TRBV18, the J call TRBJ2-1; weak D call: TRBD2 (7 bases). The CDR3 contains 16 residues. Trimming left V 2 bases short and J 1 base short, with 12 bases between. Per germline, CDR1 KGHSH and CDR2 LQKENI. As DNA, the CDR3 is TGTGCCAGCTCACCAGGGGGCGGGAGTTCCTACAATGAGCAGTTCTTC. Protein product: CASSPGGGSSYNEQFF.

This chain joins TRBV6-5 and TRBJ2-7; TRBD2 might be the D (6 bases). CDR1 is MNHEY and CDR2 is SVGAGI in the germline V gene. CDR3 length equals 15 residues. Trimming stripped 5 bases from V and 4 bases from J, with 18 bases between. CDR3 in amino acids: CASSRDFKPLYEQYF. The CDR3 DNA reads TGTGCCAGCAGTCGGGACTTTAAGCCCCTATACGAGCAGTACTTC.

The chain joins TRBV30 to TRBJ1-3, with D possibly matching TRBD1 (5 bases). This CDR3 contains 15 residues. Trimming took 1 base from V and 2 from J, leaving 12 bases between them. Germline CDR1 and CDR2: GTSNPN and SVGIG (reference sequence). The CDR3 DNA follows: TGTGCCTGGAGTGCAGGACAATTCGCTGGAAACACCATATATTTT. Its translation: CAWSAGQFAGNTIYF.

The gene calls are TRBV14 and TRBJ1-1; 8 positions agree with TRBD1. The CDR3 has 15 residues. Germline V gene data show CDR1 as SGHDN and CDR2 as FVKESK. V was pared by 6 bases and J by 4 bases, with 10 bases of the junction left unmatched. DNA of the CDR3: TGTGCCAGCAGACCCCGACAGGGGATGGGCACTGAAGCTTTCTTT. Amino acids: CASRPRQGMGTEAFF.

The V gene is TRBV7-8, the J gene TRBJ1-2; TRBD1 agrees at 10 bases. V lost 2 bases, J lost 7 bases, and 7 bases stayed unmatched. Germline CDR1 is SGHVS and CDR2 is FQNEAQ. The CDR3 is made up of 15 amino acids. CDR3 nucleotide sequence: TGTGCCAGCAGCTTAAGACAGGGGGCGCGTTTTGGCTACACCTTC. Protein sequence: CASSLRQGARFGYTF.

The chain has TRBV7-9 and TRBJ1-6; D remains ambiguous. Germline V gives CDR1 SEHNR, CDR2 FQNEAQ (reference sequence). The CDR3 runs to 14 residues. V shed 2 bases and J shed 8 bases, with 10 bases lying between them. CDR3 DNA: TGTGCCAGCAGCTTAACTAGATTCGATTCACCCCTCCACTTT. This gives the protein CASSLTRFDSPLHF.

This clone was detected only once. This chain uses TRBV7-8 with TRBJ1-4, with 7 positions matching TRBD1. Per germline, CDR1 SGHVS and CDR2 FQNEAQ. Unmatched junction bases numbered 3, after V lost 5 bases and J lost 3 bases. This CDR3 is built from 14 residues. CDR3 residues: CASSPGQPNEKLFF. As DNA, the CDR3 is TGTGCCAGCAGCCCGGGACAGCCTAATGAAAAACTGTTTTTT.

The gene calls are TRBV28 and TRBJ2-1; TRBD2 matches at 10 bases. With 7 bases clipped from V and 5 bases from J, the junction kept 8 bases outside the gene matches. CDR3 length: 15 residues. Germline V CDR1 and CDR2: MDHEN, SYDVKM. The CDR3 bases are TGTGCCAGCAACCCCGGGACTAGCGCCAACAATGAGCAGTTCTTC. This translates into CASNPGTSANNEQFF.

This rearrangement joins TRBV27 to TRBJ2-7; 13 bases are a match to TRBD2. V was clipped by 6 bases and J by 5 bases; unmatched bases: 4. Germline V lookup: CDR1 MNHEY, CDR2 SMNVEV (reference sequence). The CDR3 has 14 residues. The CDR3 sequence: CASSLLAGGNEQYF. For the CDR3, the DNA is TGTGCCAGCAGCCTACTAGCGGGAGGGAACGAGCAGTACTTC.

The chain is built from TRBV5-1 and TRBJ2-7, with 11 nucleotides matching TRBD1. The J segment lost 7 bases and the V segment lost 4 bases, leaving 7 bases of the junction unmatched. The CDR3 is 14 amino acids. Germline assignment: CDR1 SGHRS and CDR2 YFSETQ. The CDR3 bases are TGCGCCAGCAGCCTCCGGGACAGGGGGGTAGAGCAGTACTTC. Encoded protein: CASSLRDRGVEQYF.

This clone showed up just a few times. The rearrangement joins TRBV6-4 to TRBJ2-1, with D possibly being TRBD2 (6 bases). The CDR3 is 15 amino acids. The V gene lost 0 bases and the J gene lost 6 bases, with 12 bases spanning the gap. CDR1 and CDR2 from the germline V gene are MRHNA and SNTAGT. The CDR3 coding sequence is TGTGCCAGCAGTGACTCTGGCGGGAATAGCAATGAGCAGTTCTTC. Translated: CASSDSGGNSNEQFF.

V gene TRBV7-9 combines with J gene TRBJ2-1, with a tentative D call TRBD2 (5 bases). This CDR3 has 13 residues. V lost 5 bases and J 9 bases, leaving 14 bases between the germline ends. Germline loops: CDR1 SEHNR, CDR2 FQNEAQ (reference sequence). CDR3 loop: CASSPTGEPEQFF. The CDR3 DNA is TGTGCCAGCAGCCCAACCGGGGAACCTGAGCAGTTCTTC.

The chain uses TRBV6-2 or TRBV6-3 and TRBJ1-1, with D maybe TRBD1 (6 bases). V was trimmed by 2 bases and J by 6 bases, leaving 13 bases between them. Looked up from germline, CDR1 is MNHEY and CDR2 is SVGEGT. This CDR3 is built from 14 residues. CDR3 residues: CASSYHRALAEAFF. In DNA form, the CDR3 reads TGTGCCAGCAGTTACCACAGGGCTTTGGCTGAAGCTTTCTTT.

The rearrangement uses TRBV5-1 and TRBJ1-1, with D possibly TRBD1 on 6 matching bases. The germline gives CDR1 SGHRS, CDR2 YFSETQ. The CDR3 consists of 15 residues. V was trimmed by 4 bases and J by 1 base, leaving 14 bases between them. For the CDR3, the DNA is TGCGCCAGCAGCACAGCCGGGACAACGAACACTGAAGCTTTCTTT. Its translation is CASSTAGTTNTEAFF.

The chain recombines TRBV15 with TRBJ2-7; 9 bases match TRBD2. The ends lost 5 bases at V and 3 bases at J; junction bases unmatched: 8. CDR1 is LNHNV, CDR2 YYDKDF, per germline (reference sequence). This CDR3 is built from 15 residues. The CDR3 loop is CATSHRLAANYEQYF. The CDR3 DNA follows: TGTGCCACCAGCCACCGACTAGCGGCTAACTACGAGCAGTACTTC.

The gene calls are TRBV6-2 or TRBV6-3 and TRBJ2-1; D is possibly TRBD2 (5 bases). The CDR3 length is 14 residues. V lost 5 bases to trimming and J lost 2 bases, with 10 bases between them. CDR1 and CDR2 from the germline V gene are MNHEY and SVGEGT. The CDR3 reads CASSSGSAYNEQFF. CDR3 DNA: TGTGCCAGCAGTAGCGGTTCAGCCTACAATGAGCAGTTCTTC.

V is TRBV7-6 and J is TRBJ1-5; D remains ambiguous. Germline V gene data show CDR1 as SGHVS and CDR2 as FNYEAQ. CDR3 length: 16 residues. Trimming stripped 5 bases from V and 5 bases from J, with 19 bases between. CDR3 coding DNA: TGTGCCAGCAGCCCAACCTCCGAGGTGAAGGATCAGCCCCAGCATTTT. Protein sequence: CASSPTSEVKDQPQHF.